This TCR beta chain was identified in a study of blood T cell repertoires in COVID-19. Turning to the study itself: Sites in the United States, Italy and Spain provided acute and convalescent COVID-19 samples. T cells, B-cell-depleted T cells, or PBMCs supplied cDNA or gDNA.

CDR1 is SGHKS, CDR2 YYEKEE, per germline (reference sequence). The V and J ends lost 4 bases and 6 bases, in that order; junction bases with no gene match: 16. The CDR3 is 16 amino acids. Per the study methods: The authors estimated nucleated cell counts from reference gene primer amplification. Libraries were prepared by immunoSEQ multiplex PCR; TCRdb keeps only in-frame clonotypes and omits some of them. V, J and clone size derive from that table, while D and trimming were established from the DNA sequence. This table has 100,000 or so clones, 80% appearing once. The sequenced sample consisted of peripheral blood. The sequence was obtained from a human donor in a cohort sampled during active COVID-19. The V gene is TRBV5-5, the J gene TRBJ2-7, with 7 bases aligning to TRBD1. CDR3 region: CASSPIRQGLGPEQYF. The CDR3 bases are TGTGCCAGCAGCCCCATCCGACAGGGTTTGGGCCCCGAGCAGTACTTC.